One sample yielded the 30 T cell receptor beta chains listed below, sequenced in a study of T cells expressing NK-cell markers. TCRdb reprocessed the 5' RACE reads, keeping one entry per CDR3 protein, no DNA. The repertoire table contains 440,000 or so distinct CDR3 sequences. The sequenced sample consisted of blood T cells: a sorted CD56 or NKG2C T cell subset, CD4+ or CD8+ T cells, or bulk PBMC T cells (not recorded which). These receptors were taken from a woman aged 18 to 75 in good health.

The chain uses TRBV4-3 and TRBJ1-2. The CDR3 loop spans 14 amino acids. Germline CDR1 reads LGHNA; CDR2 reads YSLEER. CDR3 protein: CASSQEDSNYGYTF.

The chain couples TRBV7-2 to TRBJ1-1; there is no DNA to check the TCRdb D call of TRBD1. The CDR3 is made up of 13 amino acids. Germline-derived CDR1 and CDR2 are SGHTA and FQGNSA. CDR3 protein: CASSLASRGEAFF.

The chain recombines TRBV24-1 with TRBJ2-1; the TCRdb D gene call, TRBD2, has no DNA to confirm it. This CDR3 is built from 16 residues. Germline V gene data show CDR1 as KGHDR and CDR2 as SFDVKD. CDR3: CATSDLRAGGTNEQFF.

CDR3 sequence reads: CASSIDLRSSYEQYF. The chain has TRBV19 and TRBJ2-7. Germline V gene lookup returns CDR1 LNHDA and CDR2 SQIVND (reference sequence). CDR3 length: 15 residues. The full variable domain, with the rest looked up from reference TRBV19 and TRBJ2-7, is DGGITQSPKYLFRKEGQNVTLSCEQNLNHDAMYWYRQDPGQGLRLIYYSQIVNDFQKGDIAEGYSVSREKKESFPLTVTSAQKNPTAFYLCASSIDLRSSYEQYFGPGTRLTVT.

The chain combines TRBV28 with TRBJ2-1; there is no DNA to check the TCRdb D call of TRBD1. Germline V gene data show CDR1 as MDHEN and CDR2 as SYDVKM. The CDR3 is made up of 16 amino acids. CDR3 sequence: CASRELRVISYNEQFF.

V and J are TRBV27 and TRBJ2-7; TCRdb's D call of TRBD1 is untestable without DNA. The CDR3 loop spans 18 amino acids. Germline CDR1 reads MNHEY; CDR2 reads SMNVEV (reference sequence). CDR3 protein: CASSWGQGISGRTYEQYF.

J is TRBJ2-2 and V is TRBV6-5; TCRdb picks TRBD2, but there is no DNA to check that call. Germline V gene lookup returns CDR1 MNHEY and CDR2 SVGAGI. This CDR3 contains 15 residues. CDR3 protein: CASSYGGRLTGELFF.

The chain links TRBV12-3 or TRBV12-4 to TRBJ2-3; lacking DNA, the TRBD1 call made by TCRdb goes unchecked. The CDR3 is 13 amino acids. The CDR3 region is CASCRTGRDTQYF.

The chain links TRBV20-1 to TRBJ2-1; the TCRdb D gene call, TRBD1, has no DNA to confirm it. Germline assignment: CDR1 DFQATT and CDR2 SNEGSKA (reference sequence). The CDR3 totals 14 residues. The chain's CDR3 is CSARALGQVDEQFF.

The chain joins TRBV20-1 to TRBJ2-1; TCRdb designates TRBD2, a call that cannot be tested without DNA. CDR3 length: 13 residues. Germline-derived CDR1 and CDR2 are DFQATT and SNEGSKA (reference sequence). This chain's CDR3 is CSAVAGDYNEQFF.

The chain joins TRBV27 to TRBJ2-7; TCRdb's D gene call, TRBD1, goes unchecked for lack of DNA. The CDR3 runs to 15 residues. Per the germline V gene, CDR1 is MNHEY and CDR2 is SMNVEV (reference sequence). CDR3 protein: CASSYQGQGLGEQYF.

The rearrangement joins TRBV29-1 to TRBJ2-3; TCRdb picks TRBD2, but there is no DNA to check that call. This CDR3 is built from 14 residues. CDR1 and CDR2 (germline): SQVTM, ANQGSEA. The CDR3 spells CSDLLGRSTDTQYF.

The chain joins TRBV2 to TRBJ2-7; TCRdb names TRBD2, which stays unverified in the absence of DNA. The CDR3 consists of 14 residues. Per the germline V gene, CDR1 is SNHLY and CDR2 is FYNNEI. CDR3 amino acids: CASSGLAGENEQYF.

V gene TRBV5-4 combines with J gene TRBJ2-1; the TCRdb call, TRBD1, lacks DNA for checking. Germline-derived CDR1 and CDR2 are SGHNT and YYREEE (reference sequence). The CDR3 is 15 residues long. The chain's CDR3 is CASSPRASSYNEQFF.

The chain combines TRBV7-2 with TRBJ2-5; there is no DNA to check the TCRdb D call of TRBD1. The CDR3 is 20 residues long. Germline-derived CDR1 and CDR2 are SGHTA and FQGNSA. The CDR3 loop is CASSLAGTGGASGPQETQYF. The whole variable domain, filled in from reference TRBV7-2 and TRBJ2-5, reads GAGVSQSPSNKVTEKGKDVELRCDPISGHTALYWYRQSLGQGLEFLIYFQGNSAPDKSGLPSDRFSAERTGGSVSTLTIQRTQQEDSAVYLCASSLAGTGGASGPQETQYFGPGTRLLVL.

The V gene is TRBV6-5, the J gene TRBJ2-3; TCRdb lists TRBD1, though no DNA is available to test this call. Germline V gene lookup returns CDR1 MNHEY and CDR2 SVGAGI. This CDR3 spans 15 amino acids. This CDR3 is CASSYLPKAPHTQYF.

This rearrangement joins TRBV6-5 to TRBJ2-1; checking the TCRdb D call of TRBD1 is not possible without DNA. CDR1 is MNHEY and CDR2 is SVGAGI in the germline V gene. The length of the CDR3 is 14 residues. The chain's CDR3 is CASSSPTGFNEQFF.

The J gene is TRBJ2-5, the V gene TRBV29-1; TCRdb picks TRBD2, but there is no DNA to check that call. The V gene's germline CDR1 is SQVTM and CDR2 ANQGSEA. The CDR3 contains 14 residues. The CDR3 is CSVVRSSGQETQYF.

The V and J genes are TRBV12-3 or TRBV12-4 and TRBJ2-1; as DNA is missing, the TRBD1 call by TCRdb cannot be tested. The CDR3 consists of 14 residues. The CDR3 is CASSPPFWGSEQFF.

This rearrangement joins TRBV19 to TRBJ1-1. From germline, CDR1 is LNHDA and CDR2 SQIVND (reference sequence). The CDR3 length is 13 residues. The CDR3 here is CASSIDGSAEAFF.

This sequence joins TRBV20-1 and TRBJ1-5; TCRdb's D call of TRBD1 is untestable without DNA. CDR3 length: 14 amino acids. Germline CDR1 is DFQATT and CDR2 is SNEGSKA (reference sequence). CDR3 sequence reads: CSALTGGGNQPQHF.

The V and J genes are TRBV6-1 and TRBJ2-2; lacking DNA, the TRBD2 call made by TCRdb goes unchecked. The CDR3 sequence is 13 residues long. Per the germline V gene, CDR1 is MNHNS and CDR2 is SASEGT. The CDR3 loop reads CATGGEDTGELFF.

The V gene is TRBV20-1, the J gene TRBJ2-1; the D gene TCRdb calls, TRBD1, cannot be checked with no DNA. From germline, CDR1 is DFQATT and CDR2 SNEGSKA (reference sequence). The length of the CDR3 is 17 residues. The CDR3 spells CSAAHSVDRAPYNEQFF.

This chain joins TRBV3-1 and TRBJ2-1; TCRdb returns TRBD2, unconfirmable since there is no DNA. The CDR3 is 18 residues long. Germline V gene sequence: CDR1 LGHDT, CDR2 YNNKEL (reference sequence). The CDR3 loop is CASSQGLGLAGSYNEQFF.

The chain recombines TRBV10-3 with TRBJ1-1; TCRdb calls TRBD1, which cannot be checked without DNA. CDR1 is ENHRY and CDR2 is SYGVKD in the germline V gene. The CDR3 is made up of 14 amino acids. CDR3 loop: CAIRSGGNADRAFF.

This chain links TRBV7-9 with TRBJ2-1. There are 11 residues in the CDR3. CDR1 and CDR2 (germline): SEHNR, FQNEAQ (reference sequence). The chain's CDR3 is CASSPVYEQFF. The entire variable domain, with the rest obtained from reference TRBV7-9 and TRBJ2-1, is as follows: DTGVSQNPRHKITKRGQNVTFRCDPISEHNRLYWYRQTLGQGPEFLTYFQNEAQLEKSRLLSDRFSAERPKGSFSTLEIQRTEQGDSAMYLCASSPVYEQFFGPGTRLTVL.

This rearrangement joins TRBV29-1 to TRBJ1-1; TCRdb's D gene call, TRBD1, goes unchecked for lack of DNA. CDR3 size: 12 residues. The germline CDR1 and CDR2 sequences are SQVTM and ANQGSEA. This CDR3 reads CSVDRGGTEAFF.

CDR3 region: CASSRTGDGQPQHF. This sequence joins TRBV4-1 and TRBJ1-5; TCRdb names TRBD1, which stays unverified in the absence of DNA. Germline V gene data show CDR1 as MGHRA and CDR2 as YSYEKL. This CDR3 has 14 residues.

The V and J genes are TRBV11-2 and TRBJ1-2; TCRdb's assignment of TRBD1 cannot be checked, as there is no DNA. CDR3 size: 16 residues. Germline CDR1 and CDR2: SGHAT and FQNNGV. CDR3 in amino acids: CASSLVGPGSDYGYTF. Using reference TRBV11-2 and TRBJ1-2 for the parts outside the CDR3, the full variable domain is EAGVAQSPRYKIIEKRQSVAFWCNPISGHATLYWYQQILGQGPKLLIQFQNNGVVDDSQLPKDRFSAERLKGVDSTLKIQPAKLEDSAVYLCASSLVGPGSDYGYTFGSGTRLTVV.

The chain has TRBV5-6 and TRBJ1-5; TCRdb's D gene call, TRBD1, goes unchecked for lack of DNA. The CDR3 is made up of 15 amino acids. Looked up from germline, CDR1 is SGHDT and CDR2 is YYEEEE. The CDR3 spells CASSSLHLQGQPQHF.